Below, one TCR beta chain is given with its context. Its specific antigen is unknown. No much larger clonotype is one base removed from it; base qualities were not supplied. The data are from a study of blood T cell repertoires in COVID-19 (dated by TCRdb to about 2020). The study in broad terms: Samples from collaborators originated in the United States, Italy and Spain and spanned both the acute and convalescent phases of COVID-19. Subjects who had been exposed to COVID-19, were actively infected with it, or had recovered from it provided the deeply sampled blood TCRbeta repertoires that made up the dataset. The repertoires were released in a freely available public database meant as a resource for research on the immune response to SARS-CoV-2. Where available, HLA class I and class II types were obtained from metadata supplied by the sample provider rather than from assay-based typing. Samples came from the ongoing ImmuneRACE study (first 160 participants) plus 1,254 subjects from 6 global collaborators. Sample metadata almost always included a de-identified subject ID, COVID-19 status, age in years and sex. The prospective study material was composed of cDNA or gDNA derived from T cells, B-cell-depleted T cells, or PBMCs.

Participants in the prospective study were enrolled through a virtual design, were aged 18 to 89 years, and lived in 24 United States geographic areas. In the prospective study, participants were assigned to cohorts based on the clinical history participants reported in a screening survey and a study questionnaire. In the prospective study, whole blood, serum and a nasopharyngeal or oropharyngeal swab were collected from each participant by mobile phlebotomists. Prospective study participants could optionally give additional blood draws and questionnaires over a roughly two-month period. Before DNA extraction, prospective study blood samples were shipped either frozen or at room temperature. The immunoSEQ Assay, a bias-controlled multiplex PCR, was used to amplify TCRbeta CDR3 regions from genomic DNA. In the paper's pipeline: Nucleated cell counts per sample were estimated from amplification of reference gene primers within the assay. Sequence reads were collapsed and filtered to measure the absolute abundance of every unique TCRbeta CDR3 rearrangement. Productive Simpson clonality was computed per sample as the square root of Simpson's diversity index over productive rearrangements. The immuneACCESS repertoire file appears here via TCRdb, limited to in-frame rearrangements. These files lack a portion of the clones; in checked studies, under half of the deficit traces to unresolved V genes, and the cause of the others is not known. V, J and clone size were drawn from that table, and D and trimming were deduced from the DNA. Within this sample are roughly 420,000 clones, with 85% to 90% of them counted one time only. The biggest ten clones account for around 0.95% of the sample.

For CDR1 and CDR2, the germline V gene lists ENHRY and SYGVKD. The CDR3 numbers 12 residues from cysteine through phenylalanine. The read is trimmed to its CDR3 DNA, 36 bases read in frame from base 1. At the junction V is shortened by 3 bases and J by 7 bases, with 6 bases in between. The investigation overall reported the following: The amount of clinical and demographic metadata varied by source and participant and was provided uncurated.

The sequence was obtained from a woman aged 25-40 years with acute COVID-19. What was sequenced was PBMCs or T cells enriched from blood (not recorded which). The rearranged segments are TRBV10-3 and TRBJ1-4, and the D gene may be TRBD1, 6 bases matching. The encoded CDR3 is CAISEGGEKLFF. The nucleotides read TGTGCCATCAGTGAAGGGGGTGAAAAACTGTTTTTT.